What follows describes a single TCR beta chain. The source of the sample is a study of blood T cell repertoires in COVID-19. Study-level information: The study drew acute and convalescent COVID-19 samples from the United States, Italy and Spain. T cells, B-cell-depleted T cells, or PBMCs supplied cDNA or gDNA.

The CDR3 length is 15 residues. Germline V CDR1 and CDR2: SGDLS, YYNGEE. With 3 bases removed from V and 7 bases from J, the gap between germline ends came to 14 bases. Assay: immunoSEQ multiplex PCR; the TCRdb copy retains only in-frame clones and omits some. Of about 180,000 clones in the sample, 80% to 90% are singletons; the top ten hold 3% to 3.5%. The sequence was collected from a man in his fifties or sixties with acute or convalescent COVID-19. Sequencing was performed on peripheral blood. The genes are TRBV9 and TRBJ1-6; D not certain. The CDR3 reads CASSAAGFRNSPLHF. The DNA for the CDR3 is TGTGCCAGCAGCGCGGCGGGTTTTAGGAATTCACCCCTCCACTTT.